The TCR beta chain under discussion was sequenced for a study of blood T cell repertoires in COVID-19. Study-level information: The samples span acute and convalescent COVID-19 from the United States, Italy and Spain. Sources were T cells, B-cell-depleted T cells, or PBMCs; the material itself was cDNA or gDNA.

This CDR3 has 15 amino acids. Germline V CDR1 and CDR2: MNHEY, SMNVEV (reference sequence). Trimming cost V 0 bases and J 3 bases, with 11 bases left between them. In the source study's methods: Estimates of nucleated cell counts were drawn from the amplification of reference gene primers. The assay was immunoSEQ multiplex PCR, and TCRdb's table has in-frame clones only and misses some. Clone size and V and J calls were adopted from that table, with D and trimming inferred from the DNA. This sample carries about 59,000 clones, over 75% of them seen once, and the ten largest clones take more than 9.5%.

The receptor's source is a human donor in a cohort sampled during active COVID-19. The chain carries TRBV27 and TRBJ1-1; tentatively, D is TRBD1 (5 bases). Sequencing was done on a sample of peripheral blood. In DNA form, the CDR3 reads TGTGCCAGCAGTTTATCGGCAGGGCCCGACACTGAAGCTTTCTTT. This translates into CASSLSAGPDTEAFF.